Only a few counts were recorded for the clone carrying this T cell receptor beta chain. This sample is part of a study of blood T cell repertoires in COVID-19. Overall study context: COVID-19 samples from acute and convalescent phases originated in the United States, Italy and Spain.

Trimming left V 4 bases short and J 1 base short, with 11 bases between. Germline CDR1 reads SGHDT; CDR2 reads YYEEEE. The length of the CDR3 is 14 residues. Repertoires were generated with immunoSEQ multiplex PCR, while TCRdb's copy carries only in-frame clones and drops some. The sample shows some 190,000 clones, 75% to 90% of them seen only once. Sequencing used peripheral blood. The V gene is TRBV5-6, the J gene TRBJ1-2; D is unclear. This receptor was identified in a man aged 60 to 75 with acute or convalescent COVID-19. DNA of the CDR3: TGTGCCAGCAGCCCAGGTTATAGTAACTATGGCTACACCTTC. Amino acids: CASSPGYSNYGYTF.